These 31 T cell receptor beta chains originate from one sample sequenced in a study of blood T cell repertoires in COVID-19. Produced via immunoSEQ multiplex PCR; TCRdb's table is partial and in-frame only. The sample holds about 28,000 clones, 88% seen once. Sequenced: peripheral blood. All receptors come from a man in his sixties with COVID-19, enrolled during active disease.

The V and J genes are TRBV10-1 and TRBJ2-7; 9 bases line up with TRBD1. The trim removed 5 bases at V and 6 bases at J, leaving 11 bases unmatched. The CDR3 loop spans 15 amino acids. Germline assignment: CDR1 WNHNN and CDR2 SYGVQD (reference sequence). CDR3 DNA sequence: TGCGCCAGCAGTCGATCTACCGGGACAGGGATCGAGCAGTACTTC. Translated, it gives CASSRSTGTGIEQYF.

This chain uses TRBV28 with TRBJ1-1; perhaps TRBD1 as D (5 bases). The CDR3 covers 14 residues. The ends were cut back, 2 bases at V and 4 bases at J, with 11 bases in the middle. Germline CDR1 and CDR2: MDHEN and SYDVKM. The DNA of the CDR3 is TGTGCCAGCAGTTTAACAAGGGGCGGCACTGAAGCTTTCTTT. It is translated as CASSLTRGGTEAFF.

The chain uses TRBV4-3 and TRBJ1-1; D remains unclear. V shed 4 bases and J shed 0 bases, with 18 bases lying between them. Per germline, CDR1 LGHNA and CDR2 YSLEER. The CDR3 covers 17 residues. The CDR3 spells CASSPKGGVGLNTEAFF. The CDR3 bases are TGCGCCAGCAGCCCCAAGGGCGGGGTAGGCCTGAACACTGAAGCTTTCTTT.

V and J are TRBV5-4 and TRBJ2-7, with a tentative D call TRBD2 (5 bases). This CDR3 spans 13 amino acids. Germline-derived CDR1 and CDR2 are SGHNT and YYREEE (reference sequence). Trimming took off 0 bases at V and 3 bases at J, with 7 bases between the two ends. The CDR3 here is CASSLAGNYEQYF. CDR3 DNA: TGTGCCAGCAGCTTGGCGGGGAACTACGAGCAGTACTTC.

The chain joins TRBV5-5 to TRBJ2-2, with a possible D match to TRBD1 (5 bases). Trimming pared 2 bases from V and 5 bases from J, leaving 10 bases between. The CDR3 is 14 residues long. The germline V gene has CDR1 SGHKS and CDR2 YYEKEE (reference sequence). CDR3 bases: TGTGCCAGCAGCTTCCAGACAGAAACCGGGGAGCTGTTTTTT. Translated: CASSFQTETGELFF.

This chain links TRBV15 with TRBJ1-5, with D uncertain. Per the germline V gene, CDR1 is LNHNV and CDR2 is YYDKDF (reference sequence). This CDR3 comprises 15 residues. V lost 0 bases, J lost 9 bases, and 15 bases lay in between. The CDR3: CATSRDFVGQLPQHF. The CDR3 bases are TGTGCCACCAGCAGAGATTTCGTGGGCCAATTGCCCCAGCATTTT.

The CDR3 coding sequence is TGTGCCAGTAGTATAGGGTCGAGGACGGGGAGTGAAGCTTTCTTT. Its protein is CASSIGSRTGSEAFF. This chain connects TRBV19 to TRBJ1-1; D is unclear. Germline lookup yields CDR1 LNHDA and CDR2 SQIVND (reference sequence). Trimming pared 1 base from V and 7 bases from J, leaving 16 bases between. The CDR3 length is 15 residues.

This clone was seen a handful of times. The J gene is TRBJ2-5, the V gene TRBV4-2; 8 nucleotides line up with TRBD1. V lost 2 bases to trimming and J lost 1 base; unmatched junction nucleotides: 12. The CDR3 loop spans 18 amino acids. CDR1 LGHNA and CDR2 YNFKEQ come from the germline V gene. In DNA form, the CDR3 reads TGTGCCAGCAGCCAAACCTTCGGCGGGACAGGAGTCCAAGAGACCCAGTACTTC. Translation gives CASSQTFGGTGVQETQYF.

The chain combines TRBV27 with TRBJ2-2; a weak D match, TRBD1 (6 bases). Per the germline V gene, CDR1 is MNHEY and CDR2 is SMNVEV (reference sequence). The CDR3 covers 16 residues. The V end lost 6 bases, the J end lost 6 bases, and 20 bases lay between the germline ends. CDR3 sequence: CASSATGTTGPGELFF. As DNA, the CDR3 is TGTGCCAGCAGCGCTACCGGGACAACTGGACCCGGGGAGCTGTTTTTT.

In nucleotides, the CDR3 is TGTGCCAGCAGCTTGGGAAGGACAGGCGTCGAGCAGTACTTC. This codes for CASSLGRTGVEQYF. The gene calls are TRBV5-4 and TRBJ2-7, with 7 bases lining up with TRBD1. The ends lost 0 bases at V and 6 bases at J; junction bases unmatched: 6. This CDR3 comprises 14 residues. From germline, CDR1 is SGHNT and CDR2 YYREEE (reference sequence). The variable domain in full, with the rest retrieved from reference TRBV5-4 and TRBJ2-7, is ETGVTQSPTHLIKTRGQQVTLRCSSQSGHNTVSWYQQALGQGPQFIFQYYREEENGRGNFPPRFSGLQFPNYSSELNVNALELDDSALYLCASSLGRTGVEQYFGPGTRLTVT.

J is TRBJ2-1 and V is TRBV14; 7 bases match TRBD1. V dropped 5 bases and J dropped 1; count of bases not matched to a gene: 8. Germline lookup yields CDR1 SGHDN and CDR2 FVKESK. The CDR3 is 16 amino acids. CDR3 nucleotides: TGTGCCAGCAGCATCGTTTTGACAGGGTCCTACAATGAGCAGTTCTTC. It is translated as CASSIVLTGSYNEQFF. Based on the CDR3 plus reference TRBV14 and TRBJ2-1, the full variable domain is EAGVTQFPSHSVIEKGQTVTLRCDPISGHDNLYWYRRVMGKEIKFLLHFVKESKQDESGMPNNRFLAERTGGTYSTLKVQPAELEDSGVYFCASSIVLTGSYNEQFFGPGTRLTVL.

The V gene is TRBV9, the J gene TRBJ2-6; perhaps TRBD1 as D (7 bases). The CDR3 length is 17 residues. The germline gives CDR1 SGDLS, CDR2 YYNGEE. V lost 3 bases and J 2 bases, leaving 15 bases between the germline ends. The CDR3 reads CASSAQQGRPGANVLTF. For the CDR3, the DNA is TGTGCCAGCAGCGCTCAACAGGGGAGGCCTGGGGCCAACGTCCTGACTTTC. The full variable domain, completed using reference TRBV9 and TRBJ2-6, is DSGVTQTPKHLITATGQRVTLRCSPRSGDLSVYWYQQSLDQGLQFLIQYYNGEERAKGNILERFSAQQFPDLHSELNLSSLELGDSALYFCASSAQQGRPGANVLTFGAGSRLTVL.

J is TRBJ2-7 and V is TRBV7-9; 9 nucleotides match TRBD2. CDR1 is SEHNR and CDR2 is FQNEAQ in the germline V gene (reference sequence). The CDR3 sequence is 13 residues long. Trimming removed 7 bases from V and 6 bases from J; junction bases left unmatched: 7. CDR3 in amino acids: CASTSGGKAEQYF. CDR3 nucleotide sequence: TGTGCCAGCACCAGCGGGGGGAAGGCCGAGCAGTACTTC. The full variable domain, with the rest looked up from reference TRBV7-9 and TRBJ2-7, is DTGVSQNPRHKITKRGQNVTFRCDPISEHNRLYWYRQTLGQGPEFLTYFQNEAQLEKSRLLSDRFSAERPKGSFSTLEIQRTEQGDSAMYLCASTSGGKAEQYFGPGTRLTVT.

The J gene is TRBJ2-2, the V gene TRBV5-1; 8 bases are a match to TRBD1. Per the germline V gene, CDR1 is SGHRS and CDR2 is YFSETQ. The CDR3 spans 14 residues. V shed 3 bases and J 7 bases; nucleotides not matched to a gene: 5. CDR3 loop: CASSSRGHGGELFF. In DNA form, the CDR3 reads TGCGCCAGCAGCTCCAGGGGGCACGGCGGGGAGCTGTTTTTT. The entire variable domain, with the rest obtained from reference TRBV5-1 and TRBJ2-2, is as follows: KAGVTQTPRYLIKTRGQQVTLSCSPISGHRSVSWYQQTPGQGLQFLFEYFSETQRNKGNFPGRFSGRQFSNSRSEMNVSTLELGDSALYLCASSSRGHGGELFFGEGSRLTVL.

This chain connects TRBV9 to TRBJ2-7, with D tentatively TRBD2 (5 bases). Per germline, CDR1 SGDLS and CDR2 YYNGEE. There are 14 residues in the CDR3. The V end lost 2 bases, the J end lost 4 bases, and 13 bases lay between the germline ends. CDR3: CASSVTDSDYEQYF. The DNA of the CDR3 is TGTGCCAGCAGCGTTACGGACTCGGATTACGAGCAGTACTTC. Looking up the rest from reference TRBV9 and TRBJ2-7 gives the full variable domain: DSGVTQTPKHLITATGQRVTLRCSPRSGDLSVYWYQQSLDQGLQFLIQYYNGEERAKGNILERFSAQQFPDLHSELNLSSLELGDSALYFCASSVTDSDYEQYFGPGTRLTVT.

V gene TRBV30 combines with J gene TRBJ1-5; 7 positions agree with TRBD1. CDR1 is GTSNPN, CDR2 SVGIG, per germline (reference sequence). The junction had 5 bases not matched to a gene; V was cut back by 3 bases and J by 3 bases. This CDR3 is 14 amino acids long. CDR3 nucleotide sequence: TGTGCCTGGAGCGCCGGGACAGTCAATCAGCCCCAGCATTTT. As protein: CAWSAGTVNQPQHF.

The V and J genes are TRBV6-6 and TRBJ2-1, with TRBD2 matching 12 bases. J gave up 5 bases and V 5 bases, and 13 bases lay outside the gene matches. From germline, CDR1 is MNHNY and CDR2 SVGAGI (reference sequence). The CDR3 extends over 18 amino acids. The CDR3 reads CASSRYWASGRENNEQFF. In DNA form, the CDR3 reads TGTGCCAGCAGTCGGTATTGGGCTAGCGGGAGGGAAAACAATGAGCAGTTCTTC.

The rearrangement links TRBV5-1 to TRBJ2-5; the D gene is possibly TRBD2 (5 bases). The CDR3 spans 15 residues. With 0 bases removed from V and 5 bases from J, the gap between germline ends came to 14 bases. Germline assignment: CDR1 SGHRS and CDR2 YFSETQ. The CDR3 sequence is CASSLVDSLGETQYF. CDR3 DNA sequence: TGCGCCAGCAGCTTGGTGGACTCGTTAGGGGAGACCCAGTACTTC.

The rearrangement joins TRBV29-1 to TRBJ2-2; 8 positions agree with TRBD1. CDR1 is SQVTM, CDR2 ANQGSEA, per germline. CDR3 length: 15 residues. V gave up 5 bases and J gave up 3 bases; unmatched junction bases: 8. CDR3 in amino acids: CSVRPGTGDTGELFF. CDR3 sequence (DNA): TGCAGCGTTCGCCCCGGGACAGGAGACACCGGGGAGCTGTTTTTT.

V gene TRBV4-2 combines with J gene TRBJ2-3; 11 nucleotides agree with TRBD1. V trimming: 0 bases; J trimming: 4 bases; junction bases outside the gene matches: 9. In germline, CDR1 is LGHNA, CDR2 YNFKEQ. The CDR3 has 18 amino acids. The CDR3 region is CASSQDVVGQGAADTQYF. The CDR3 nucleotides read TGTGCCAGCAGCCAAGACGTGGTAGGACAGGGGGCTGCAGATACGCAGTATTTT.

This chain uses TRBV4-1 with TRBJ1-1, with 8 bases that match TRBD1. Germline CDR1 and CDR2: MGHRA and YSYEKL. The trim removed 3 bases at V and 4 bases at J, leaving 7 bases unmatched. The CDR3 is 15 amino acids. The CDR3 DNA reads TGCGCCAGCAGCCACACCGGAACAGGGGGCACTGAAGCTTTCTTT. Translating it yields CASSHTGTGGTEAFF.

The chain has TRBV3-1 (or the pseudogene TRBV3-2) and TRBJ2-5; maybe TRBD2 (7 bases). Germline loops: CDR1 LGHDT, CDR2 YNNKEL (reference sequence). This CDR3 has 12 amino acids. V lost 5 bases and J 5 bases, leaving 9 bases between the germline ends. CDR3 sequence (DNA): TGTGCCAGCAGCGAGGGGGGGGAGACCCAGTACTTC. This sequence encodes CASSEGGETQYF.

This clone came up once. The chain links TRBV28 to TRBJ2-7; TRBD2 agrees at 13 bases. CDR1 and CDR2 (germline): MDHEN, SYDVKM. V lost 4 bases and J lost 3; bases outside the gene matches: 6. This CDR3 is 16 amino acids long. The CDR3 here is CASSSWTSGRNYEQYF. The CDR3 DNA reads as TGTGCCAGCAGTTCTTGGACTAGCGGGAGAAACTACGAGCAGTACTTC.

The chain uses TRBV5-1 and TRBJ1-1; no clear D. The CDR3 has 13 amino acids. V dropped 0 bases and J dropped 0 bases, with 3 bases sitting between them. Germline V gene data show CDR1 as SGHRS and CDR2 as YFSETQ. CDR3 protein: CASSLVVNTEAFF. DNA for the CDR3: TGCGCCAGCAGCTTGGTAGTGAACACTGAAGCTTTCTTT.

This clone was seen a single time. This sequence joins TRBV28 and TRBJ2-7, with 7 bases that match TRBD1. V was pared by 6 bases and J by 3 bases, with 8 bases of the junction left unmatched. Germline CDR1 reads MDHEN; CDR2 reads SYDVKM. CDR3 length: 14 residues. CDR3 sequence reads: CASRIRDSSYEQYF. CDR3 nucleotides: TGTGCCAGCAGGATCCGGGACAGCAGCTACGAGCAGTACTTC.

This clone was observed a single time. The V gene is TRBV7-2, the J gene TRBJ2-7; TRBD1 aligns across 10 bases. Losses at the gene ends were 5 bases for V and 3 bases for J; bases not matched to a gene: 13. The length of the CDR3 is 17 residues. Germline CDR1 and CDR2: SGHTA and FQGNSA. The CDR3, as DNA: TGTGCCAGCAGCCTACAGCCCGGACAGGGGGGCCTCTACGAGCAGTACTTC. It codes for CASSLQPGQGGLYEQYF.

This chain joins TRBV12-3 or TRBV12-4 and TRBJ1-2, with TRBD1 matching 7 bases. Trimming removed 6 bases from V and 8 bases from J; junction bases left unmatched: 9. The CDR3 length is 13 residues. The CDR3 region is CASSRDRVAGYTF. CDR3 sequence (DNA): TGTGCCAGCAGCCGAGACAGGGTGGCCGGCTACACCTTC.

Written as DNA, the CDR3 is TGTGCCTGGAGCGGGGACAGGGGGAGCATTCAGTACTTC. Translation gives CAWSGDRGSIQYF. This chain joins TRBV30 and TRBJ2-4, with 11 bases lining up with TRBD1. Looked up from germline, CDR1 is GTSNPN and CDR2 is SVGIG (reference sequence). The CDR3 has 13 amino acids. J was trimmed by 9 bases and V by 3 bases; bases with no gene match: 4.

This sequence joins TRBV24-1 and TRBJ1-5; a possible D gene is TRBD1 (6 bases). The germline gives CDR1 KGHDR, CDR2 SFDVKD. The germline V and J ends were trimmed by 9 bases and 2 bases, with 16 bases remaining between them. The CDR3 is 15 amino acids. The CDR3 nucleotides are TGTGCCACCCAAGGGGGGGCGACCGGCAATCAGCCCCAGCATTTT. This gives the protein CATQGGATGNQPQHF.

This chain links TRBV30 with TRBJ2-2; D ambiguous. In germline, CDR1 is GTSNPN, CDR2 SVGIG (reference sequence). The CDR3 is 13 residues long. V lost 3 bases, J lost 5 bases, and 10 bases lay in between. Written as DNA, the CDR3 is TGTGCCTGGAGCCTTCGTATTACCGGGGAGCTGTTTTTT. Encoded protein: CAWSLRITGELFF. Looking up the rest from reference TRBV30 and TRBJ2-2 gives the full variable domain: SQTIHQWPATLVQPVGSPLSLECTVEGTSNPNLYWYRQAAGRGLQLLFYSVGIGQISSEVPQNLSASRPQDRQFILSSKKLLLSDSGFYLCAWSLRITGELFFGEGSRLTVL.

The J gene is TRBJ2-1, the V gene TRBV5-6; D is possibly TRBD2 (7 bases). This CDR3 region has 16 residues. CDR1 and CDR2 from the germline V gene are SGHDT and YYEEEE. Trimming removed 4 bases at V and 7 bases at J, with 21 bases between. In DNA, the CDR3 is TGTGCCAGCAGCGTGCGGGGGCGAACCAAAGATAATGAGCAGTTCTTC. It encodes CASSVRGRTKDNEQFF.